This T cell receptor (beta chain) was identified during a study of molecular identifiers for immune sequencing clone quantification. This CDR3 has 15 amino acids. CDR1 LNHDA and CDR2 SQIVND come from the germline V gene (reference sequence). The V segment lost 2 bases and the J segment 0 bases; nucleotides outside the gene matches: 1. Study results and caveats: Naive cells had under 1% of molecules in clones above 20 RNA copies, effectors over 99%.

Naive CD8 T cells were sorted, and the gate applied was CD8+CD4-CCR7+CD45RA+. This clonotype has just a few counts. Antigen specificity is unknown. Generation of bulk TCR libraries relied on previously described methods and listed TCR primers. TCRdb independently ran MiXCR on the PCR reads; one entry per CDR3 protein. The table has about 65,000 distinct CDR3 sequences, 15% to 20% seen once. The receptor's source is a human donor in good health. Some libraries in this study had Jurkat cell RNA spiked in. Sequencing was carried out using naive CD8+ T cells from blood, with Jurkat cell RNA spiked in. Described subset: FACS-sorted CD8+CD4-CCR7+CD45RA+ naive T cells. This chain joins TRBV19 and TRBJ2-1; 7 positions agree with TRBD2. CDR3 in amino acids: CASSITGGSYNEQFF. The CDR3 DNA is TGTGCCAGTAGTATAACGGGAGGCTCCTACAATGAGCAGTTCTTC. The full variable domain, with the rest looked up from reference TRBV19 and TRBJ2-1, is DGGITQSPKYLFRKEGQNVTLSCEQNLNHDAMYWYRQDPGQGLRLIYYSQIVNDFQKGDIAEGYSVSREKKESFPLTVTSAQKNPTAFYLCASSITGGSYNEQFFGPGTRLTVL.